What follows are 31 T cell receptor beta chains derived from one specimen sequenced in a study of blood T cell repertoires in COVID-19. Sequencing used immunoSEQ multiplex PCR; TCRdb keeps in-frame clones, though not all of them. Seen here are some 250,000 clones, roughly 85% observed once, and the top ten hold 1.5% to 2%. Sequencing input: PBMCs or T cells enriched from blood (not recorded which). These receptor sequences come from a woman aged 45-59 years who had recovered from COVID-19.

The genes are TRBV12-3 or TRBV12-4 and TRBJ1-6; D is unclear. V dropped 4 bases and J dropped 7 bases, with 8 bases sitting between them. CDR3 size: 13 residues. CDR3 DNA sequence: TGTGCCAGCAGTTCCGAGCACAATTCACCCCTCCACTTT. It translates to CASSSEHNSPLHF.

This clone showed up just once. The gene calls are TRBV10-1 and TRBJ1-2; the D gene is possibly TRBD1 (6 bases). V was shortened by 3 bases and J by 7 bases, with 9 bases between the two germline ends. Germline-derived CDR1 and CDR2 are WNHNN and SYGVQD (reference sequence). This CDR3 comprises 12 residues. Here the CDR3 DNA reads TGCGCCAGCAGTGACGGGGGGCTTGGCTACACCTTC. Translating it yields CASSDGGLGYTF.

The rearrangement uses TRBV9 and TRBJ2-2; 7 positions match TRBD2. The CDR3 spans 15 residues. V trimming: 1 base; J trimming: 1 base; junction bases outside the gene matches: 1. CDR1 and CDR2 from the germline V gene are SGDLS and YYNGEE. In DNA, the CDR3 is TGTGCCAGCAGCGTAAGCGGGAAGAACACCGGGGAGCTGTTTTTT. Translated, it gives CASSVSGKNTGELFF. The whole variable domain, filled in from reference TRBV9 and TRBJ2-2, reads DSGVTQTPKHLITATGQRVTLRCSPRSGDLSVYWYQQSLDQGLQFLIQYYNGEERAKGNILERFSAQQFPDLHSELNLSSLELGDSALYFCASSVSGKNTGELFFGEGSRLTVL.

The V gene is TRBV9, the J gene TRBJ1-4, with D tentatively TRBD1 (6 bases). Trimming took 2 bases from V and 3 from J, leaving 11 bases between them. In germline, CDR1 is SGDLS, CDR2 YYNGEE. The length of the CDR3 is 15 residues. CDR3 DNA: TGTGCCAGCAGCGTTCAACAGGGACCTAATGAAAAACTGTTTTTT. Its translation is CASSVQQGPNEKLFF.

This chain connects TRBV10-3 to TRBJ2-3; 8 nucleotides agree with TRBD1. CDR1 is ENHRY and CDR2 is SYGVKD in the germline V gene. The CDR3 runs 17 residues. Unmatched junction bases numbered 7, after V lost 0 bases and J lost 2 bases. Here the CDR3 DNA reads TGTGCCATCAGTGAGTCGATTAGGACAGGGTACACAGATACGCAGTATTTT. Translation: CAISESIRTGYTDTQYF.

The chain is built from TRBV6-5 and TRBJ1-2, with D perhaps matching TRBD1 (5 bases). This CDR3 is 12 amino acids long. Germline CDR1 is MNHEY and CDR2 is SVGAGI. V lost 2 bases and J lost 7, with 8 bases in between. CDR3 DNA: TGTGCCAGCAGTTACAGGGGTCTTGGCTACACCTTC. This codes for CASSYRGLGYTF.

This clone was observed once. The chain carries TRBV27 and TRBJ1-1; D perhaps matches TRBD1 (5 bases). V was trimmed by 4 bases and J by 0 bases, leaving 9 bases between them. CDR1 and CDR2 (germline): MNHEY, SMNVEV (reference sequence). This CDR3 contains 14 residues. The DNA for the CDR3 is TGTGCCAGCAGTTCGGGACTTATGAACACTGAAGCTTTCTTT. It is translated as CASSSGLMNTEAFF.

V usage is TRBV5-1 and J usage is TRBJ2-5; 10 bases match TRBD1. J lost 0 bases, V lost 4 bases, and 6 bases had no gene match. CDR3 length equals 16 residues. CDR1 and CDR2 (germline): SGHRS, YFSETQ. CDR3 nucleotide sequence: TGCGCCAGCAGCCCCTTGGACAGGGGGTACCAAGAGACCCAGTACTTC. Translated: CASSPLDRGYQETQYF.

The rearrangement uses TRBV6-5 and TRBJ1-1, with unresolved D. Germline assignment: CDR1 MNHEY and CDR2 SVGAGI. The CDR3 extends over 15 amino acids. Trimming shortened V by 0 bases and J by 3 bases, and 11 bases separated the two germline ends. The CDR3 protein is CASSYSGGHYTEAFF. For the CDR3, the DNA is TGTGCCAGCAGTTACTCGGGAGGGCATTACACTGAAGCTTTCTTT.

The chain employs TRBV5-6 and TRBJ2-7, with a possible D match to TRBD1 (5 bases). The germline V and J ends were trimmed by 4 bases and 4 bases, with 18 bases remaining between them. The CDR3 runs 15 residues. Per germline, CDR1 SGHDT and CDR2 YYEEEE. The CDR3 region is CASSTPWRNRYEQYF. The DNA for the CDR3 is TGTGCCAGCAGCACCCCCTGGAGAAACAGGTACGAGCAGTACTTC.

The chain carries TRBV3-1 (or the pseudogene TRBV3-2) and TRBJ1-2; a weak D match, TRBD1 (5 bases). Trimming left V 1 base short and J 5 bases short, with 20 bases between. This CDR3 region has 17 residues. CDR1 and CDR2 (germline): LGHDT, YNNKEL (reference sequence). The CDR3 DNA is TGTGCCAGCAGCCAAGGTGGGTGGGGCGTACTACCATATGGCTACACCTTC. Protein product: CASSQGGWGVLPYGYTF.

CDR3 nucleotides: TGTGCCAGCAGCTGGGGGGGGAGTAGCTCCTACGAGCAGTACTTC. The encoded protein is CASSWGGSSSYEQYF. This chain links TRBV3-1 (or the pseudogene TRBV3-2) with TRBJ2-7; 7 bases are a match to TRBD2. Germline CDR1 is LGHDT and CDR2 is YNNKEL (reference sequence). J was trimmed by 0 bases and V by 5 bases; bases with no gene match: 7. The CDR3 consists of 15 residues.

In regard to this clone: Other nucleotide sequences in the sample specify the same CDR3. CDR3 region: CASSFRGRAYEQYF. DNA of the CDR3: TGTGCCAGCAGTTTTAGAGGCAGGGCCTACGAGCAGTACTTC. The chain links TRBV27 to TRBJ2-7; possible D gene TRBD1, 5 bases. Per germline, CDR1 MNHEY and CDR2 SMNVEV (reference sequence). This CDR3 has 14 residues. Trimming removed 3 bases at V and 2 bases at J, with 11 bases between.

The genes are TRBV29-1 and TRBJ2-1; 7 bases match TRBD1. J lost 9 bases, V lost 3 bases, and 5 bases had no gene match. CDR1 and CDR2 (germline): SQVTM, ANQGSEA. The CDR3 runs 12 residues. Here the CDR3 reads CSVDDRDTEQFF. CDR3 nucleotide sequence: TGCAGCGTTGATGACAGGGATACTGAGCAGTTCTTC.

The J gene is TRBJ2-7, the V gene TRBV2; D possibly corresponds to TRBD2 (7 bases). Trimming stripped 4 bases from V and 1 base from J, with 14 bases between. The CDR3 totals 15 residues. Germline V gene data show CDR1 as SNHLY and CDR2 as FYNNEI. The CDR3 sequence: CASSGGGGGSYEQYF. As DNA, the CDR3 is TGTGCCAGCAGTGGTGGGGGCGGGGGATCCTACGAGCAGTACTTC.

The table lists this clone with a count of one. The V call is TRBV29-1, the J call TRBJ2-7; D might be TRBD1 (5 bases). Germline-derived CDR1 and CDR2 are SQVTM and ANQGSEA. Trimming cost V 3 bases and J 2 bases, with 11 bases left between them. The CDR3 runs to 13 residues. The CDR3 sequence is CSVDEAGTYEQYF. The CDR3 DNA reads TGCAGCGTTGATGAGGCAGGGACCTACGAGCAGTACTTC.

V is TRBV7-9 and J is TRBJ1-1; weak D call: TRBD1 (5 bases). The germline V gene has CDR1 SEHNR and CDR2 FQNEAQ (reference sequence). The CDR3 runs to 15 residues. V was trimmed by 3 bases and J by 4 bases, leaving 15 bases between them. The CDR3 region has the DNA TGTGCCAGCAGCTTCCAGGGCTTGAAGACCACTGAAGCTTTCTTT. Translating it yields CASSFQGLKTTEAFF.

The chain is built from TRBV21-1 and TRBJ2-7; the table's D call, TRBD1, was not checked against the DNA. TRBV21-1 is shown as a pseudogene. The CDR3 covers 15 residues. The CDR3 loop is CASSYSGQGSYEQYF. The CDR3 region has the DNA TGTGCCAGCAGCTACTCGGGACAGGGCTCCTACGAGCAGTACTTC.

The rearrangement uses TRBV5-6 and TRBJ1-4; D not certain. The germline gives CDR1 SGHDT, CDR2 YYEEEE. The CDR3 is made up of 14 amino acids. Trimming took off 0 bases at V and 8 bases at J, with 11 bases between the two ends. The CDR3 nucleotides are TGTGCCAGCAGCTTGGCACATACCCCAGAAAAACTGTTTTTT. This sequence encodes CASSLAHTPEKLFF. The variable domain in full, completed from reference TRBV5-6 and TRBJ1-4, reads DAGVTQSPTHLIKTRGQQVTLRCSPKSGHDTVSWYQQALGQGPQFIFQYYEEEERQRGNFPDRFSGHQFPNYSSELNVNALLLGDSALYLCASSLAHTPEKLFFGSGTQLSVL.

V is TRBV4-1 and J is TRBJ1-6; a weak D match, TRBD1 (6 bases). This CDR3 has 14 amino acids. Germline CDR1 MGHRA, CDR2 YSYEKL. V lost 5 bases to trimming and J lost 4 bases, with 9 bases between them. The CDR3 loop reads CASSSGDYNSPLHF. The CDR3, as DNA: TGCGCCAGCAGCTCAGGGGATTATAATTCACCCCTCCACTTT.

This chain connects TRBV5-1 to TRBJ1-6; perhaps TRBD1 as D (5 bases). CDR1 and CDR2 from the germline V gene are SGHRS and YFSETQ. This CDR3 is 15 amino acids long. Trimming removed 5 bases at V and 8 bases at J, with 17 bases between. The CDR3 DNA follows: TGCGCCAGCAGATCCCATCCGGGGGAAGATTCACCCCTCCACTTT. This gives the protein CASRSHPGEDSPLHF.

The chain's CDR3 is CASSSDSTYNEQFF. The CDR3 nucleotides are TGTGCCAGCAGTTCGGACAGTACCTACAATGAGCAGTTCTTC. The rearrangement links TRBV6-5 to TRBJ2-1; maybe TRBD1 (6 bases). Germline assignment: CDR1 MNHEY and CDR2 SVGAGI. Trimming removed 4 bases at V and 2 bases at J, with 9 bases between. The CDR3 is 14 amino acids.

This rearrangement joins TRBV7-9 to TRBJ1-1, with 10 bases fitting TRBD1. There are 15 residues in the CDR3. The ends lost 5 bases at V and 4 bases at J; junction bases unmatched: 7. Germline CDR1 SEHNR, CDR2 FQNEAQ (reference sequence). The CDR3 loop reads CASSLGTGESTEAFF. In DNA form, the CDR3 reads TGTGCCAGCAGCCTAGGGACAGGGGAATCCACTGAAGCTTTCTTT. The entire variable domain, with the rest obtained from reference TRBV7-9 and TRBJ1-1, is as follows: DTGVSQNPRHKITKRGQNVTFRCDPISEHNRLYWYRQTLGQGPEFLTYFQNEAQLEKSRLLSDRFSAERPKGSFSTLEIQRTEQGDSAMYLCASSLGTGESTEAFFGQGTRLTVV.

The rearrangement joins TRBV25-1 to TRBJ2-1, with D possibly matching TRBD2 (5 bases). The CDR3 contains 14 residues. Germline CDR1 and CDR2: MGHDK and SYGVNS. With 2 bases removed from V and 9 bases from J, the gap between germline ends came to 14 bases. The CDR3 region is CASSENFGLGEQFF. DNA for the CDR3: TGTGCCAGCAGTGAAAATTTCGGACTTGGTGAGCAGTTCTTC.

The genes are TRBV27 and TRBJ2-1; the match to TRBD2 covers 14 bases. The CDR3 totals 15 residues. Trimming took 10 bases from V and 7 from J; bases not matched to a gene: 9. Germline V gives CDR1 MNHEY, CDR2 SMNVEV (reference sequence). CDR3: CATGTSGSLGNEQFF. CDR3 sequence (DNA): TGTGCCACCGGGACTAGCGGGAGTCTCGGAAATGAGCAGTTCTTC.

The chain has TRBV3-1 (or the pseudogene TRBV3-2) and TRBJ2-3, with 11 bases lining up with TRBD2. Germline lookup yields CDR1 LGHDT and CDR2 YNNKEL (reference sequence). V gave up 4 bases and J gave up 0 bases; unmatched junction bases: 6. The CDR3 has 17 residues. The CDR3 loop reads CASSPRLAGLSTDTQYF. CDR3 sequence (DNA): TGTGCCAGCAGCCCTAGACTAGCGGGGCTTAGCACAGATACGCAGTATTTT.

V and J are TRBV10-3 and TRBJ1-1; no clear D gene. The CDR3 consists of 13 residues. The ends were cut back, 3 bases at V and 4 bases at J, with 9 bases in the middle. CDR1 is ENHRY, CDR2 SYGVKD, per germline. The CDR3 sequence is CAISDEGLTEAFF. The CDR3 coding sequence is TGTGCCATCAGTGACGAGGGCCTCACTGAAGCTTTCTTT.

The chain links TRBV5-6 to TRBJ2-7; 8 bases line up with TRBD2. Per germline, CDR1 SGHDT and CDR2 YYEEEE. The length of the CDR3 is 15 residues. Trimming at V came to 4 bases and at J to 3 bases, leaving 9 bases not matched to a gene. CDR3 region: CASSLGWREVYEQYF. Here the CDR3 DNA reads TGTGCCAGCAGCCTGGGGTGGCGGGAGGTCTACGAGCAGTACTTC.

This chain joins TRBV2 and TRBJ1-5; 8 nucleotides align to TRBD1. J was trimmed by 7 bases and V by 5 bases; bases with no gene match: 7. This CDR3 region has 14 residues. Germline CDR1 reads SNHLY; CDR2 reads FYNNEI. Written as DNA, the CDR3 is TGTGCCAGCAGTTGGGACAGGACAGGGCAGCCCCAGCATTTT. Its protein product is CASSWDRTGQPQHF.

The rearrangement links TRBV11-2 to TRBJ2-7; TRBD2 is a possible D gene (5 bases). This CDR3 has 14 amino acids. CDR1 SGHAT and CDR2 FQNNGV come from the germline V gene. The V end lost 5 bases, the J end lost 4 bases, and 15 bases lay between the germline ends. CDR3 protein: CASSPGLVTYEQYF. CDR3 in DNA: TGTGCCAGCAGCCCCGGACTTGTCACTTACGAGCAGTACTTC.

As for this clone: The sample carries other DNA sequences with the same CDR3. The J gene is TRBJ1-2, the V gene TRBV6-5; maybe TRBD1 (6 bases). The germline V gene has CDR1 MNHEY and CDR2 SVGAGI. Trimming took off 0 bases at V and 0 bases at J, with 8 bases between the two ends. The CDR3 spans 15 residues. CDR3 region: CASSYSAGANYGYTF. The CDR3 DNA reads as TGTGCCAGCAGTTACTCGGCAGGGGCTAACTATGGCTACACCTTC.